This entry is about one T cell receptor beta chain. Its antigen is currently unknown. TCRdb keeps only in-frame clones here, not all; method: immunoSEQ multiplex PCR. Here the sample spans approximately 40,000 clones, roughly 80% being singletons. This entry belongs to a study of OX40 agonist ivuxolimab in advanced cancers. General study results and limits: At 0.1 to 3.0 mg/kg and by week 6, clonal expansion occurred in CD4+ and CD8+ blood T cells.

Sample: CD4+ or CD8+ T cells sorted from blood, taken in a trial of the OX40 agonist ivuxolimab. The origin of this receptor is an adult with an advanced solid tumor such as melanoma, head and neck, liver or kidney cancer.

CDR3 region: CASSLNSNTEAFF. CDR3 DNA: TGTGCCAGCAGTCTTAACTCGAACACTGAAGCTTTCTTT. This rearrangement joins TRBV25-1 to TRBJ1-1; D is undetermined. In germline, CDR1 is MGHDK, CDR2 SYGVNS. This CDR3 is 13 amino acids long. The V gene lost 5 bases and the J gene lost 1 base, with 8 bases spanning the gap.